A single sample is the source of the 9 T cell receptor beta chains below, sequenced in a study of CD8 T cells in ankylosing spondylitis. Findings and caveats of the study: Typical of ankylosing spondylitis blood, it appeared, was a TCR beta motif of roughly eight highly homologous variants.

TCRdb re-called the 5' RACE reads through MiXCR, storing one row per CDR3 protein. Counted here are fewer than 550,000 distinct CDR3 sequences, about 5.2% occurring once; the ten biggest clones make up around 3.4%. The antigens these receptors bind are not known. Sequencing was done on a sample of blood, either unsorted or a sorted T cell fraction (not recorded which). These receptors all stem from a male donor with ankylosing spondylitis.

This clonotype has a count of ten or more. The chain carries TRBV6-1 and TRBJ1-5; D is ambiguous. Germline V gives CDR1 MNHNS, CDR2 SASEGT. The CDR3 totals 12 residues. V lost 4 bases, J lost 9 bases, and 10 bases lay in between. For the CDR3, the DNA is TGTGCCAGCAGTGTGCCTCCAGGGCCCCAGCATTTT. Its translation: CASSVPPGPQHF.

This clonotype was recorded at least ten times. The chain employs TRBV7-2 and TRBJ1-2; D remains ambiguous. Germline CDR1 SGHTA, CDR2 FQGNSA. This CDR3 is 14 amino acids long. Trimming left V 3 bases short and J 3 bases short, with 11 bases between. The CDR3 is CASSFGTRDYGYTF. DNA of the CDR3: TGTGCCAGCAGCTTCGGTACGCGAGACTATGGCTACACCTTC.

This clonotype has a count of ten or more. The V and J genes are TRBV6-2 or TRBV6-3 and TRBJ2-2; D is perhaps TRBD1 or TRBD2 (5 bases each). Germline CDR1 is MNHEY and CDR2 is SVGEGT. The V and J ends lost 5 bases and 3 bases respectively, with 7 bases between them. The CDR3 is 13 amino acids. The CDR3 DNA reads TGTGCCAGCAGTCGGGGCTACACCGGGGAGCTGTTTTTT. It codes for CASSRGYTGELFF.

This clonotype was seen many times. The chain recombines TRBV4-3 with TRBJ2-5; 9 nucleotides line up with TRBD1. V was pared by 1 base and J by 2 bases, with 2 bases of the junction left unmatched. Germline CDR1 and CDR2: LGHNA and YSLEER. The CDR3 extends over 15 amino acids. The CDR3: CASSQGDRDQETQYF. In DNA form, the CDR3 reads TGCGCCAGCAGCCAAGGGGACAGGGATCAAGAGACCCAGTACTTC.

This clonotype has a count of ten or more. The chain combines TRBV5-1 with TRBJ2-5; a possible D gene is TRBD1 (5 bases). Germline-derived CDR1 and CDR2 are SGHRS and YFSETQ. CDR3 length equals 15 residues. The V and J ends lost 1 base and 5 bases respectively, with 15 bases between them. CDR3 residues: CASSLNPGIGETQYF. Written as DNA, the CDR3 is TGCGCCAGCAGCTTGAACCCAGGGATAGGCGAGACCCAGTACTTC.

The chain combines TRBV19 with TRBJ2-1, with D uncertain. The CDR3 length is 13 residues. CDR1 LNHDA and CDR2 SQIVND come from the germline V gene (reference sequence). Trimming removed 3 bases at V and 8 bases at J, with 11 bases between. CDR3 DNA: TGTGCCAGTAGTATCAGGCCATCCTATGAGCAGTTCTTC. Translated, it gives CASSIRPSYEQFF.

This clonotype was counted ten times or more. This chain connects TRBV9 to TRBJ2-1; D might be TRBD2 (6 bases). V dropped 3 bases and J dropped 5 bases, with 15 bases sitting between them. The CDR3 sequence is 15 residues long. Germline CDR1 SGDLS, CDR2 YYNGEE. CDR3 residues: CASSDPRDSDNEQFF. CDR3 bases: TGTGCCAGCAGCGACCCGAGGGACTCTGACAATGAGCAGTTCTTC.

This clonotype was detected many times. The chain is built from TRBV3-1 and TRBJ1-6, with TRBD1 as a possible D gene (6 bases). Between the trimmed V and J ends, which lost 0 bases and 14 bases, there was a span of 8 bases. The germline CDR1 and CDR2 sequences are LGHDT and YNNKEL (reference sequence). This CDR3 contains 12 residues. CDR3 DNA sequence: TGTGCCAGCAGCCAAGAAAGGGGGACCCTCCACTTT. Translating it yields CASSQERGTLHF.

The chain carries TRBV7-3 and TRBJ2-7; D gene ambiguous. The V end was cut by 0 bases, the J end by 0 bases, with 12 bases between. The CDR3 totals 16 residues. Germline lookup yields CDR1 SGHTA and CDR2 FQGTGA. The CDR3 loop is CASSLTAGRSSYEQYF. The CDR3 DNA is TGTGCCAGCAGCTTAACGGCAGGACGAAGCTCCTACGAGCAGTACTTC.